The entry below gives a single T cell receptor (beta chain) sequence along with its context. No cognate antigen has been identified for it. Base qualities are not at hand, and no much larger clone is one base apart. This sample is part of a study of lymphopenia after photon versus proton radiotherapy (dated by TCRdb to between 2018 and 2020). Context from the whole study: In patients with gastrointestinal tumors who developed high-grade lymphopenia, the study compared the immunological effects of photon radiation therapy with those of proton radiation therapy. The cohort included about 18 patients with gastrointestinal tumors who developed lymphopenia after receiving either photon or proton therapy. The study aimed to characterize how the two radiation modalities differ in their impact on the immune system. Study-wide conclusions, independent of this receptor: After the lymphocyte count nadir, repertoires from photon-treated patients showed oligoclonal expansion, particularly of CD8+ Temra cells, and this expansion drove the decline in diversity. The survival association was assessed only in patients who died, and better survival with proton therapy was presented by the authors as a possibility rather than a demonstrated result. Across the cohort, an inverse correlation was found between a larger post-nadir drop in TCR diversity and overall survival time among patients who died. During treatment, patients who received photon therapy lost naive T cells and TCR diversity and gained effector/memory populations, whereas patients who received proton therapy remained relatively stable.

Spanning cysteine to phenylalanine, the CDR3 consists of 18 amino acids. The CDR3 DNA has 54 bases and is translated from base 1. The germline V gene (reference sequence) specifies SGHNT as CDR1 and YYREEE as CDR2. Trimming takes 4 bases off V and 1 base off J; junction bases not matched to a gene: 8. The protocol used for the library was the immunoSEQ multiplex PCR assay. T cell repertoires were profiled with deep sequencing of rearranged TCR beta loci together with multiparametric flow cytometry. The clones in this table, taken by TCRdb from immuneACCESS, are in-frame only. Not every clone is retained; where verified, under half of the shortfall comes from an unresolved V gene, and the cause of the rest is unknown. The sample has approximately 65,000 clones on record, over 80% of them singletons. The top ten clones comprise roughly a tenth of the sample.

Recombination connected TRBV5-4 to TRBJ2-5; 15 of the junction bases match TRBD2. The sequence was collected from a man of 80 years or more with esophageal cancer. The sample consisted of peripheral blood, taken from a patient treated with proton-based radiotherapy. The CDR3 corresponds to CASSPWTSGGAGQETQYF. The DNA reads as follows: TGTGCCAGCAGCCCATGGACTAGCGGGGGGGCGGGCCAAGAGACCCAGTACTTC.